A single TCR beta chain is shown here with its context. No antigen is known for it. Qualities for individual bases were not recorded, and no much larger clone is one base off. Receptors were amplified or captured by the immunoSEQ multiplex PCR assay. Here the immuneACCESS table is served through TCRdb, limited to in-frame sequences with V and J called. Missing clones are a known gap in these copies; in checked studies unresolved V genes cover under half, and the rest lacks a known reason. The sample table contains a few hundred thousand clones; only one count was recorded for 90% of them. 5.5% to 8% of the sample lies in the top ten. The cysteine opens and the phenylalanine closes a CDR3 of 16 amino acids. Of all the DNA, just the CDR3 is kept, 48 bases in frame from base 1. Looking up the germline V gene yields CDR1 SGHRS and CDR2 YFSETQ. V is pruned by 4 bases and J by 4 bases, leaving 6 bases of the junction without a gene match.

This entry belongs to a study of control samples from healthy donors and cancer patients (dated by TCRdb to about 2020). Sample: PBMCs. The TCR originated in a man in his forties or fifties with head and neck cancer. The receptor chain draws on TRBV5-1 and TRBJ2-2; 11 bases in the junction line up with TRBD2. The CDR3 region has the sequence CASSLAGGLPTGELFF. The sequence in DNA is TGCGCCAGCAGCCTAGCGGGAGGACTTCCCACCGGGGAGCTGTTTTTT.